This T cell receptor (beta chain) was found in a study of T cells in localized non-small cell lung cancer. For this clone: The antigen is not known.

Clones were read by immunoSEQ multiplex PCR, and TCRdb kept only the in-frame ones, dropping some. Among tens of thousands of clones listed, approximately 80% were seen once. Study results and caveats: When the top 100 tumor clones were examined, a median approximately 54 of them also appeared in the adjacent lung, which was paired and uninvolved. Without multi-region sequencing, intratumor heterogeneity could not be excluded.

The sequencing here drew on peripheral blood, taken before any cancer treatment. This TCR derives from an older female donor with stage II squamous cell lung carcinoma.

The CDR3 sequence: CASSLGYTNTEAFF. CDR3 nucleotide sequence: TGTGCCAGCAGTCTCGGATACACGAACACTGAAGCTTTCTTT. The rearrangement uses TRBV6-1 and TRBJ1-1; the D is unclear. Trimming took off 5 bases at V and 1 base at J, with 11 bases between the two ends. CDR3 length equals 14 residues. Germline CDR1 and CDR2: MNHNS and SASEGT.